These T cell receptor beta chains were read from a single sample in a study of long-term antiretroviral therapy in people with HIV. Generated by immunoSEQ multiplex PCR, the TCRdb table keeps only in-frame clones and is missing some. This table holds more than 15,000 clones, 75% to 90% found once. Sample: unsorted PBMCs, taken 0.3 years after starting antiretroviral therapy. The receptor source for this set is a man younger than 30 with HIV. The CDR3 runs from the conserved cysteine through the conserved F or W. A D gene is named only where the DNA matches it firmly. A clone size is listed for some rows: how often the clone was seen (once, few, many), or a class if it is expanded.

J | V | D | size | length | CDR3 | DNA
TRBJ2-3 | TRBV9 | TRBD1 | . | 19 | CASSVDPLSGQTSTDTQYF | TGTGCCAGCAGCGTTGATCCTCTCTCGGGACAGACTAGCACAGATACGCAGTATTTT
TRBJ1-5 | TRBV4-1 | . | . | 13 | CASSQVGDQPQHF | TGCGCCAGCAGCCAAGTAGGGGACCAGCCCCAGCATTTT
TRBJ1-6 | TRBV5-4 | . | . | 17 | CASSLALWGRDNSPLHF | TGTGCCAGCAGCTTGGCCTTGTGGGGCCGCGATAATTCACCCCTTCACTTT
TRBJ1-2 | TRBV2 | . | . | 12 | CASRDSPYGYTF | TGTGCCAGCAGGGACAGCCCCTATGGCTACACCTTC
TRBJ2-5 | TRBV7-3 | . | . | 11 | CASSIEETQYF | TGTGCCAGCAGCATAGAAGAGACCCAGTACTTC
TRBJ2-2 | TRBV2 | . | . | 13 | CASTAGPPGELFF | TGTGCCAGCACCGCAGGGCCGCCCGGGGAGCTGTTTTTT
TRBJ1-5 | TRBV19 | . | once | 16 | CASSGSGTDSNQPQHF | TGTGCCAGTAGTGGCTCCGGGACGGATAGCAATCAGCCCCAGCATTTT
TRBJ2-2 | TRBV4-1 | . | . | 13 | CASSPQGIGELFF | TGCGCCAGCAGCCCACAGGGTATCGGGGAGCTGTTTTTT
TRBJ2-1 | TRBV4-1 | . | few | 15 | CARSGRQTSWDEQFF | TGCGCCAGATCCGGAAGACAGACCTCCTGGGATGAGCAGTTCTTC
TRBJ1-4 | TRBV2 | . | . | 14 | CASSDEEGNEKLFF | TGTGCCAGCAGTGACGAGGAGGGTAATGAAAAACTGTTTTTT
TRBJ1-4 | TRBV6-1 | . | . | 15 | CASSEIVGSDEKLFF | TGTGCCAGCAGTGAAATTGTTGGTTCTGATGAAAAACTGTTTTTT
TRBJ1-5 | TRBV6-5 | . | . | 14 | CASSYSSGGQPQHF | TGTGCCAGCAGTTACTCGAGTGGGGGTCAGCCCCAGCATTTT
TRBJ1-4 | TRBV18 | . | . | 18 | CASSPTGGGTATNEKLFF | TGTGCCAGCTCACCGACTGGGGGGGGAACCGCAACTAATGAAAAACTGTTTTTT
TRBJ1-3 | TRBV5-1 | . | . | 16 | CASSLGTKSSGNTIYF | TGCGCCAGCAGCCTCGGGACAAAGAGCTCTGGAAACACCATATATTTT
TRBJ1-2 | TRBV7-8 | . | . | 14 | CASSLKRGGYGYTF | TGTGCCAGCAGCCTAAAGCGGGGCGGCTATGGCTACACCTTC
TRBJ1-1 | TRBV2 | . | . | 14 | CASRLTETNTEAFF | TGTGCCAGCAGACTGACAGAAACTAACACTGAAGCTTTCTTT
TRBJ1-2 | TRBV20-1 | . | . | 11 | CSADRTDGYTF | TGCAGTGCTGACCGGACAGATGGCTACACCTTC
TRBJ2-2 | TRBV7-6 | . | . | 14 | CASSSQYGAGELFF | TGTGCCAGCAGCTCACAGTACGGGGCCGGGGAGCTGTTTTTT
TRBJ2-3 | TRBV5-4 | TRBD2 | . | 17 | CASSLDTAGGHTDTQYF | TGTGCCAGCAGCTTGGATACTGCGGGGGGACACACAGATACGCAGTATTTT
TRBJ2-5 | TRBV2 | . | . | 15 | CASSDLFSAPETQYF | TGTGCCAGCAGTGACCTGTTCTCGGCCCCCGAGACCCAGTACTTC
TRBJ1-1 | TRBV2 | . | . | 14 | CASSEGRKNTEAFF | TGTGCCAGCAGTGAGGGGCGGAAGAACACTGAAGCTTTCTTT
TRBJ2-1 | TRBV4-1 | TRBD1 | . | 14 | CASSQDWGQGKQFF | TGCGCCAGCAGCCAAGATTGGGGACAGGGCAAGCAGTTCTTC
TRBJ2-2 | TRBV10-3 | TRBD1 | once | 16 | CAISAGSRGPTGELFF | TGTGCCATCAGTGCCGGATCCAGGGGGCCCACCGGGGAGCTGTTTTTT
TRBJ2-7 | TRBV6-1 | TRBD1 | . | 14 | CASSPGTGSYEQYF | TGTGCCAGCAGTCCAGGGACAGGGTCGTACGAGCAGTACTTC
TRBJ1-3 | TRBV13 | . | . | 17 | CASSLGGGLSSGNTIYF | TGTGCCAGCAGCTTAGGGGGCGGTTTAAGCTCTGGAAACACCATATATTTT
TRBJ1-3 | TRBV5-1 | . | . | 16 | CASSLAFGSSGNTIYF | TGCGCCAGCAGCTTGGCCTTCGGCTCTTCTGGAAACACCATATATTTT
TRBJ2-4 | TRBV6-5 | . | . | 16 | CASSYSGLAAKNIQYF | TGTGCCAGCAGTTACTCCGGGCTTGCAGCCAAAAACATTCAGTACTTC
TRBJ2-5 | TRBV10-3 | . | . | 12 | CAISAYQETQYF | TGTGCCATCAGTGCATACCAAGAGACCCAGTACTTC
TRBJ2-7 | TRBV19 | . | . | 13 | CASSPGPSYEQYF | TGTGCCAGTAGTCCCGGGCCCTCCTACGAGCAGTACTTC
TRBJ1-2 | TRBV6-1 | TRBD1 | . | 13 | CASSVGTGDGYTF | TGTGCCAGCAGTGTGGGGACAGGGGACGGCTACACCTTC
TRBJ2-5 | TRBV9 | TRBD2 | . | 15 | CASSSPGLASGTQYF | TGTGCCAGCAGCTCTCCGGGACTAGCGTCAGGGACCCAGTACTTC
TRBJ1-4 | TRBV18 | TRBD1 | . | 15 | CASSPLQGASEKLFF | TGTGCCAGCTCACCACTACAGGGGGCGAGTGAAAAACTGTTTTTT
TRBJ2-3 | TRBV14 | TRBD1 | . | 15 | CASSHRTGDTDTQYF | TGTGCCAGCAGCCATAGGACAGGGGACACAGATACGCAGTATTTT
TRBJ1-2 | TRBV28 | . | . | 11 | CAITGNYGYTF | TGTGCCATCACAGGGAACTATGGCTACACCTTC
TRBJ1-4 | TRBV18 | TRBD1 | . | 14 | CASSPGTGREKLFF | TGTGCCAGCTCACCCGGGACAGGACGAGAAAAACTGTTTTTT
TRBJ2-1 | TRBV7-9 | TRBD2 | few | 15 | CASSPRAGVYNEQFF | TGTGCCAGCAGCCCCCGGGCGGGGGTATACAATGAGCAGTTCTTC
TRBJ1-1 | TRBV5-1 | TRBD1 | . | 13 | CASSSTGDTEAFF | TGCGCCAGCAGCTCAACAGGGGACACTGAAGCTTTCTTT
TRBJ1-6 | TRBV4-1 | TRBD1 | . | 19 | CASSQDAVQGAQGDSPLHF | TGCGCCAGCAGCCAAGATGCAGTACAGGGGGCTCAAGGGGATTCACCCCTCCACTTT
TRBJ1-6 | TRBV7-9 | . | few | 12 | CASSLDNSPLHF | TGTGCCAGCAGCTTAGATAATTCACCCCTCCACTTT
TRBJ2-2 | TRBV6-6 | TRBD1 | . | 14 | CASSRGRVGGELFF | TGTGCCAGCAGTAGGGGGCGGGTCGGCGGGGAGCTGTTTTTT
TRBJ2-7 | TRBV4-1 | . | medium-sized | 15 | CASSQEMFGPYEQYF | TGCGCCAGCAGCCAAGAAATGTTCGGCCCCTACGAGCAGTACTTC
TRBJ2-3 | TRBV7-6 | . | . | 17 | CASSLAFGRPITDTQYF | TGTGCCAGCAGCTTAGCTTTTGGGCGCCCAATCACAGATACGCAGTATTTT
TRBJ2-1 | TRBV29-1 | . | . | 15 | CSAAATLSSYNEQFF | TGCAGCGCCGCGGCCACCTTAAGCTCCTACAATGAGCAGTTCTTC
TRBJ1-4 | TRBV5-6 | TRBD1 | few | 16 | CASSSPGQGFNEKLFF | TGTGCCAGCAGCTCACCGGGACAGGGGTTTAATGAAAAACTGTTTTTT
TRBJ2-3 | TRBV28 | . | . | 15 | CASSPLANDADTQYF | TGTGCCAGCAGCCCACTAGCCAATGACGCAGATACGCAGTATTTT
TRBJ1-1 | TRBV6-6 | . | . | 12 | CASSYGDTEAFF | TGTGCCAGCAGTTACGGGGACACTGAAGCTTTCTTT
TRBJ1-3 | TRBV19 | . | . | 14 | CASTFMTSGNTIYF | TGTGCCAGTACTTTTATGACCTCTGGAAACACCATATATTTT
TRBJ2-3 | TRBV2 | TRBD2 | . | 12 | CARRGESDTQYF | TGTGCCCGCCGGGGGGAGTCAGATACGCAGTATTTT
TRBJ1-2 | TRBV10-1 | . | few | 13 | CASSEGTPYGYTF | TGCGCCAGCAGTGAAGGGACACCTTATGGCTACACCTTC
TRBJ2-5 | TRBV11-2 | TRBD2 | . | 19 | CASSLESLGLAGKWETQYF | TGTGCCAGCAGCCTAGAGTCTCTCGGACTAGCAGGGAAATGGGAGACCCAGTACTTC
TRBJ2-6 | TRBV2 | . | once | 16 | CASRVTSGSGANVLTF | TGTGCCAGCAGAGTGACTTCCGGCTCTGGGGCCAACGTCCTGACTTTC
TRBJ1-3 | TRBV27 | . | few | 14 | CASSRLGFGNTIYF | TGTGCCAGCAGCCGATTGGGGTTTGGAAACACCATATATTTT
TRBJ2-2 | TRBV6-4 | TRBD1 | . | 15 | CASTFSPGGTGELFF | TGTGCCAGCACCTTTTCTCCAGGGGGCACCGGGGAGCTGTTTTTT
TRBJ2-6 | TRBV5-8 | . | . | 15 | CASSLGVSGANVLTF | TGTGCCAGCAGCCTCGGAGTCTCTGGGGCCAACGTCCTGACTTTC